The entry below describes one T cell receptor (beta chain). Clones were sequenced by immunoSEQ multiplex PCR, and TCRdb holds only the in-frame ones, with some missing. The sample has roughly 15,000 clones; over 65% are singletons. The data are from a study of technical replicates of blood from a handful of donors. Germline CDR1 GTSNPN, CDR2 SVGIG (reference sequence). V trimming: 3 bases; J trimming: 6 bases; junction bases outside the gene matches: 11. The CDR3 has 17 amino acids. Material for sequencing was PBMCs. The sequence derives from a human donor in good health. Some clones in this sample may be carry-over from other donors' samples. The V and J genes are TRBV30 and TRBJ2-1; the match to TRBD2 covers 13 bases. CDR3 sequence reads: CAWSPGLAGDRLNEQFF. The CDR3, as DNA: TGTGCCTGGAGCCCCGGACTAGCGGGAGATAGACTCAATGAGCAGTTCTTC.